This T cell receptor (beta chain) is from a study of T cell responses to AZD1222 COVID-19 vaccine. On the study more broadly: Second doses that came at about 4 or about 12 weeks were put together.

The CDR3 runs to 16 residues. Deletions cut 0 bases from V and 0 bases from J, with 9 bases between. Per the germline V gene, CDR1 is MNHNS and CDR2 is SASEGT. Study-level findings and limits: White British ancestry dominated among donors, who included more females, and clonal diversity was possibly underestimated. The reported proportion of spike-specific TCRs targeting unmutated variant regions was nearly half.

This clone has a single count. Its antigen is unknown. Assay: immunoSEQ multiplex PCR; the TCRdb copy retains only in-frame clones and omits some. The sample lists 90,000 to 130,000 clones; approximately 90% were seen once. This material consisted of peripheral blood, taken on day 0 of AZD1222 vaccination. This chain uses TRBV6-1 with TRBJ1-3; D is undetermined. The clonotype was recovered from an adult in good health. The CDR3 bases are TGTGCCAGCAGTGAAGCGAGAGGGTACTCTGGAAACACCATATATTTT. Its protein is CASSEARGYSGNTIYF.